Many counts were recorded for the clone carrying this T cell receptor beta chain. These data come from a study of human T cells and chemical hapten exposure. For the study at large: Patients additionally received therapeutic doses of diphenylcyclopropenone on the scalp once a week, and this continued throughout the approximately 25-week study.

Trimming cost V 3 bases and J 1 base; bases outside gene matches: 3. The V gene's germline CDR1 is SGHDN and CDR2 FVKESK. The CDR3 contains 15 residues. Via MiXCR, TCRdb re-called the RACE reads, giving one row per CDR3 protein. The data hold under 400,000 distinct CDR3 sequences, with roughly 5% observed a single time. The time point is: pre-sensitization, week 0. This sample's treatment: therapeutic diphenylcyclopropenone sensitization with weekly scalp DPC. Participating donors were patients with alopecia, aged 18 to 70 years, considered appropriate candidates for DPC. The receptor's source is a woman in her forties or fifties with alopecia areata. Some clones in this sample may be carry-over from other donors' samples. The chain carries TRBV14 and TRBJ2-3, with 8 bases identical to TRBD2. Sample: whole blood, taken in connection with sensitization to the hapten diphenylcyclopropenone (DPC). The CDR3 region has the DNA TGTGCCAGCAGCCAGAGAGCGGGGGGCACAGATACGCAGTATTTT. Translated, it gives CASSQRAGGTDTQYF.